Below, 26 T cell receptor beta chains from the same sample are listed, as sequenced in a study (dated by TCRdb to about 2015). The library was produced with 5' RACE. Reads for this sample came from an Illumina MiSeq. TCRdb reran the public reads through fastp at Q25 and MiXCR, keeping productive beta chains. Each entry is one CDR3 protein sequence, shown with its most common DNA and genes. In all, the sample holds about 7,000 distinct CDR3 sequences, and about three quarters of those were seen once. 4.5% of the sample lies in the top ten. CD4+CD25+CD127-/low cells were isolated as Tregs. Sequences were obtained from tumor-infiltrating Tregs sorted from the breast tumor. Receptor source: a female donor with breast cancer.

V usage is TRBV12-3 or TRBV12-4 and J usage is TRBJ2-5, with 8 bases fitting TRBD2. V shed 5 bases and J 2 bases; nucleotides not matched to a gene: 10. This CDR3 comprises 16 residues. CDR3 coding DNA: TGTGCCAGCAGTCCTTGGTTTAGCGGGGCGCAAGAGACCCAGTACTTC. Protein sequence: CASSPWFSGAQETQYF.

The genes are TRBV7-9 and TRBJ1-1; tentatively, D is TRBD1 (5 bases). The CDR3 runs to 16 residues. With 3 bases removed from V and 1 base from J, the gap between germline ends came to 15 bases. Germline V lookup: CDR1 SEHNR, CDR2 FQNEAQ (reference sequence). The CDR3 is CASSFQGRRGNTEAFF. CDR3 DNA: TGTGCCAGCAGCTTCCAGGGCCGCCGGGGGAACACTGAAGCTTTCTTT.

This chain links TRBV10-2 with TRBJ2-5; 8 nucleotides align to TRBD2. The CDR3 has 16 amino acids. Germline-derived CDR1 and CDR2 are WSHSY and SAAADI. V was pared by 3 bases and J by 5 bases, with 11 bases of the junction left unmatched. In DNA form, the CDR3 reads TGCGCCAGCAGTGATGGCGGCGGGGGGCTCGAGGAGACCCAGTACTTC. The encoded protein is CASSDGGGGLEETQYF.

This chain uses TRBV12-3 or TRBV12-4 with TRBJ1-1; weak D call: TRBD1 (6 bases). Trimming stripped 8 bases from V and 7 bases from J, with 20 bases between. The CDR3 spans 14 residues. The CDR3 nucleotides are TGTGCCAGCGCCGAGGGGGGGCTAGGGAGTGAAGCTTTCTTT. Its protein is CASAEGGLGSEAFF.

The V and J genes are TRBV5-6 and TRBJ2-3; D perhaps matches TRBD2 (5 bases). V was trimmed by 4 bases and J by 1 base, leaving 19 bases between them. Germline V CDR1 and CDR2: SGHDT, YYEEEE. The CDR3 totals 17 residues. The CDR3 is CASSPSVGGYGTDTQYF. In DNA, the CDR3 is TGTGCCAGCAGCCCCTCCGTAGGCGGGTACGGCACAGATACGCAGTATTTT.

The V call is TRBV30, the J call TRBJ2-1; the match to TRBD2 covers 8 bases. Germline V gene data show CDR1 as GTSNPN and CDR2 as SVGIG (reference sequence). Trimming at V came to 4 bases and at J to 9 bases, leaving 11 bases not matched to a gene. CDR3 size: 14 residues. CDR3 sequence reads: CAWTPSGSEGEQFF. As DNA, the CDR3 is TGTGCCTGGACCCCCAGCGGGAGCGAGGGTGAGCAGTTCTTC. Full variable domain (rest looked up from reference TRBV30 and TRBJ2-1): SQTIHQWPATLVQPVGSPLSLECTVEGTSNPNLYWYRQAAGRGLQLLFYSVGIGQISSEVPQNLSASRPQDRQFILSSKKLLLSDSGFYLCAWTPSGSEGEQFFGPGTRLTVL.

V and J are TRBV12-3 or TRBV12-4 and TRBJ1-5; D is uncertain. The CDR3 sequence is 15 residues long. V was pared by 3 bases and J by 4 bases, with 13 bases between. The CDR3 nucleotides read TGTGCCAGCAGTTTCGGGCAGGTGGGGAATCAGCCCCAGCATTTT. Protein product: CASSFGQVGNQPQHF.

The V and J genes are TRBV5-1 and TRBJ2-6, with D perhaps TRBD2 (5 bases). Trimming left V 0 bases short and J 0 bases short, with 7 bases between. Germline lookup yields CDR1 SGHRS and CDR2 YFSETQ. The CDR3 loop spans 16 amino acids. This chain's CDR3 is CASSLVGSSGANVLTF. The CDR3, as DNA: TGCGCCAGCAGCTTGGTAGGGAGCTCTGGGGCCAACGTCCTGACTTTC.

Only one count was recorded for this clonotype. The chain carries TRBV27 and TRBJ1-2; unclear D gene. Germline CDR1 reads MNHEY; CDR2 reads SMNVEV (reference sequence). Trimming took 6 bases from V and 6 from J, leaving 11 bases between them. This CDR3 comprises 12 residues. CDR3 coding DNA: TGTGCCAGCAGCCTCGCTGGGCATGGCTACACCTTC. This translates into CASSLAGHGYTF.

V usage is TRBV6-5 and J usage is TRBJ1-5; D ambiguous. The CDR3 has 13 amino acids. The V gene's germline CDR1 is MNHEY and CDR2 SVGAGI. Trimming stripped 0 bases from V and 6 bases from J, with 6 bases between. DNA for the CDR3: TGTGCCAGCAGTTACTCAGGGTCTCAGCCCCAGCATTTT. Protein sequence: CASSYSGSQPQHF.

The chain employs TRBV5-1 and TRBJ2-5, with 7 bases that match TRBD1. J was trimmed by 5 bases and V by 0 bases; bases with no gene match: 7. This CDR3 comprises 15 residues. Germline V gene lookup returns CDR1 SGHRS and CDR2 YFSETQ. CDR3 sequence: CASSLGYRGGETQYF. CDR3 in DNA: TGCGCCAGCAGCTTGGGGTACAGGGGCGGTGAGACCCAGTACTTC.

V and J are TRBV20-1 and TRBJ1-5; no clear D gene. The ends were cut back, 1 base at V and 0 bases at J, with 7 bases in the middle. The CDR3 loop spans 14 amino acids. Germline CDR1 DFQATT, CDR2 SNEGSKA (reference sequence). The chain's CDR3 is CSARVDISNQPQHF. The DNA of the CDR3 is TGCAGTGCTAGAGTCGATATTAGCAATCAGCCCCAGCATTTT.

The chain carries TRBV29-1 and TRBJ2-5; D not certain. CDR1 is SQVTM, CDR2 ANQGSEA, per germline. The length of the CDR3 is 12 residues. V dropped 5 bases and J dropped 5 bases, with 12 bases sitting between them. The CDR3 loop reads CSVRPLGETQYF. CDR3 nucleotide sequence: TGCAGCGTTCGTCCGCTTGGGGAGACCCAGTACTTC.

The chain recombines TRBV4-2 with TRBJ2-1; the match to TRBD2 covers 12 bases. V lost 1 base, J lost 6 bases, and 7 bases stayed unmatched. The germline gives CDR1 LGHNA, CDR2 YNFKEQ. This CDR3 is 17 amino acids long. As DNA, the CDR3 is TGTGCCAGCAGCCAAGGACTAGCGGGAGTCGATGGCAATGAGCAGTTCTTC. Protein sequence: CASSQGLAGVDGNEQFF.

The chain couples TRBV11-2 to TRBJ2-1; D is unclear. V was cut by 3 bases and J by 0 bases, with 9 bases left in between. This CDR3 has 15 residues. Germline CDR1 SGHAT, CDR2 FQNNGV. CDR3 protein: CASSFVMSSYNEQFF. The DNA for the CDR3 is TGTGCCAGCAGCTTCGTGATGAGCTCCTACAATGAGCAGTTCTTC.

The rearrangement uses TRBV7-9 and TRBJ2-7; D perhaps matches TRBD2 (6 bases). The germline CDR1 and CDR2 sequences are SEHNR and FQNEAQ (reference sequence). The CDR3 sequence is 14 residues long. Trimming left V 1 base short and J 2 bases short, with 9 bases between. The CDR3 spells CASSLDGGAYEQYF. The CDR3 DNA is TGTGCCAGCAGCTTAGATGGAGGGGCCTACGAGCAGTACTTC.

The chain employs TRBV20-1 and TRBJ2-7; D possibly corresponds to TRBD1 (6 bases). Germline CDR1 and CDR2: DFQATT and SNEGSKA (reference sequence). The CDR3 loop spans 14 amino acids. The V gene lost 2 bases and the J gene lost 5 bases, with 16 bases spanning the gap. The CDR3 sequence: CSARLPRGDNEQYF. The CDR3 DNA follows: TGCAGTGCTAGACTCCCGAGAGGGGACAACGAGCAGTACTTC.

The gene calls are TRBV3-1 and TRBJ2-3; weak D call: TRBD1 (5 bases). Per germline, CDR1 LGHDT and CDR2 YNNKEL (reference sequence). The CDR3 totals 11 residues. V lost 4 bases to trimming and J lost 6 bases, with 5 bases between them. Written as DNA, the CDR3 is TGTGCCAGCAGCCCAGGGGATACGCAGTATTTT. Amino acids: CASSPGDTQYF.

The J gene is TRBJ1-4, the V gene TRBV6-5; maybe TRBD1 (6 bases). Germline loops: CDR1 MNHEY, CDR2 SVGAGI. The CDR3 is 13 residues long. Trimming removed 8 bases at V and 7 bases at J, with 14 bases between. CDR3 sequence: CASRGQGGEKLFF. CDR3 nucleotides: TGTGCCAGCCGGGGGCAGGGTGGTGAAAAACTGTTTTTT.

The gene calls are TRBV9 and TRBJ1-2; perhaps TRBD1 as D (6 bases). Germline CDR1 SGDLS, CDR2 YYNGEE. The CDR3 runs 17 residues. V lost 4 bases, J lost 0 bases, and 19 bases lay in between. CDR3: CASSTLRGVGTNYGYTF. CDR3 in DNA: TGTGCCAGCAGCACCTTAAGGGGGGTGGGAACTAACTATGGCTACACCTTC.

The gene calls are TRBV12-3 or TRBV12-4 and TRBJ2-1; D unresolved. The V gene lost 6 bases and the J gene lost 5 bases, with 17 bases spanning the gap. The CDR3 is 15 amino acids. This CDR3 is CASSLLGLANNEQFF. The CDR3, as DNA: TGTGCCAGCAGCCTATTGGGGTTGGCGAACAATGAGCAGTTCTTC.

This chain links TRBV6-1 with TRBJ2-3, with 9 nucleotides matching TRBD1. CDR3 size: 13 residues. Germline CDR1 and CDR2: MNHNS and SASEGT. V dropped 8 bases and J dropped 3; count of bases not matched to a gene: 3. The CDR3 DNA follows: TGTGCCAGCCTCGGGACAGGGACAGATACGCAGTATTTT. It codes for CASLGTGTDTQYF.

The chain joins TRBV6-5 to TRBJ1-1, with a tentative D call TRBD1 (6 bases). The CDR3 totals 14 residues. V shed 5 bases and J shed 1 base, with 11 bases lying between them. The germline V gene encodes CDR1 MNHEY and CDR2 SVGAGI. The CDR3 bases are TGTGCCAGCAGTACAGGGAGTCCGAACACTGAAGCTTTCTTT. It yields the protein CASSTGSPNTEAFF.

The chain carries TRBV5-1 and TRBJ2-7; D is tentatively TRBD1 or TRBD2 (5 bases each). The germline gives CDR1 SGHRS, CDR2 YFSETQ. The CDR3 consists of 14 residues. V dropped 4 bases and J dropped 4 bases, with 15 bases sitting between them. DNA for the CDR3: TGCGCCAGCAGCCCCGGGACCCAGTCTTACGAGCAGTACTTC. Translated, it gives CASSPGTQSYEQYF.

The chain links TRBV6-5 to TRBJ1-1; D possibly corresponds to TRBD1 (6 bases). The germline CDR1 and CDR2 sequences are MNHEY and SVGAGI. V was pared by 0 bases and J by 4 bases, with 12 bases between. This CDR3 comprises 15 residues. CDR3 DNA: TGTGCCAGCAGTTACTCGGAAACAGGGCGCACTGAAGCTTTCTTT. It yields the protein CASSYSETGRTEAFF.

The chain uses TRBV9 and TRBJ2-6; a weak D match, TRBD1 (6 bases). Germline V gene lookup returns CDR1 SGDLS and CDR2 YYNGEE. CDR3 size: 15 residues. V was shortened by 4 bases and J by 1 base, with 9 bases between the two germline ends. CDR3 in amino acids: CASSRDRSGANVLTF. CDR3 DNA: TGTGCCAGCAGCCGAGACAGGTCTGGGGCCAACGTCCTGACTTTC.